Given below is one T cell receptor beta chain in context. The sample holds a few counts of this clonotype. Its antigen is currently not known. Base qualities are not at hand, and no much larger clone is one base apart. The data derive from a study of T-cell reconstitution after alpha-beta-depleted transplantation in children (dated by TCRdb to 2016 to 2017). Background on the whole study: T-cell immune reconstitution after TCRalphabeta/CD19-depleted allogeneic hematopoietic cell transplantation in children was quantitatively tracked in the study by means of TCR repertoire profiling. Here is what the overall study found, with its caveats: Over subsequent months, a decline in hyperexpanded clone frequencies was noted, and after one year, T-cell counts and TCRbeta diversity were mostly ascribed to newly produced T cells. In some patients, high TCRbeta diversity at day 60 was attributed to recipient T cells and intrathymic progenitors that had survived conditioning. The apparently early alphabetaT-cell count recovery about two months after transplant was reportedly dependent on only several hundred rapidly expanded clones derived from non-depleted graft cells.

The library relied on PCR. TCRdb records Illumina HiSeq 2500 as the sequencer. Molecular barcoding was employed in the preparation of TCR libraries, with unique molecular identifiers being used to normalize TCRbeta repertoire quantification. TCRdb handled the public reads itself, with Q25 trimming in fastp and clone calling in MiXCR, and kept productive beta chains. Merged by CDR3 protein, the rows form single entries marked with the most common genes and DNA. This sample gives 180,000 or so distinct CDR3 sequences in total; roughly 6.5% of them show up just once. The ten top clones hold about 4.4% of the sample. The sample's treatment or condition, from its label and the paper: allogeneic hematopoietic cell transplantation with graft depleted of TCRalphabeta T cells and CD19 B cells. The children who served as transplant recipients had been given grafts of TCRalphabeta/CD19-depleted allogeneic hematopoietic cells.

Source: PBMCs, taken before TCRalphabeta/CD19-depleted stem cell transplant. The source of this sequence is a girl under three years old with combined immunodeficiency, due to receive a stem cell transplant.

The CDR3 corresponds to CSALGTPESTDTQYF. The DNA sequence follows: TGCAGTGCTCTCGGGACGCCAGAGAGCACAGATACGCAGTATTTT. The chain is encoded by TRBV20-1 joined to TRBJ2-3; the D call is possibly TRBD1 or TRBD2, each sharing 5 bases. As encoded in the germline V gene (reference sequence), CDR1 is DFQATT while CDR2 is SNEGSKA. V gives up 5 bases and J gives up 0 bases, and the segment between their germline ends measures 15 bases. Including the terminal cysteine and phenylalanine, the CDR3 comprises 15 residues. The entry retains the CDR3 DNA only, 45 bases that are in frame from base 1.